This TCR beta chain appears in the sequencing data of a study of blood T cell repertoires in COVID-19. About this clone: Other nucleotide sequences from this sample produce the same CDR3.

The CDR3 is 17 residues long. Germline V lookup: CDR1 MDHEN, CDR2 SYDVKM. Trimming removed 6 bases at V and 0 bases at J, with 19 bases between. Profiled with immunoSEQ multiplex PCR; TCRdb holds only in-frame clones, not every one. The sample shows just under 300,000 clones, more than 85% of them seen only once. The receptor was isolated from a man between 65 and 85 years old with acute or convalescent COVID-19. The chain uses TRBV28 and TRBJ2-3; D may be TRBD2 (7 bases). Input material: peripheral blood. The CDR3 DNA reads as TGTGCCAGCAGCCCTAGGGGTGGGGGGGCTAGCACAGATACGCAGTATTTT. Protein sequence: CASSPRGGGASTDTQYF. Supplemented by reference TRBV28 and TRBJ2-3, the full variable domain reads DVKVTQSSRYLVKRTGEKVFLECVQDMDHENMFWYRQDPGLGLRLIYFSYDVKMKEKGDIPEGYSVSREKKERFSLILESASTNQTSMYLCASSPRGGGASTDTQYFGPGTRLTVL.